Included here is one T cell receptor (beta chain) sequence, with context. Its antigen is not identified. This record comes from a study of cytomegalovirus exposure and HLA in healthy donors. Study conclusions and caveats: A later analysis linked a missense DCLRE1C variant to TCR beta V- and J-gene trimming.

Primers: 60 Vbeta forward and 13 Jbeta reverse. Assay used: immunoSEQ multiplex PCR; TCRdb lists only in-frame clones, some missing. The sample consists of 100,000 to 120,000 clones, around four fifths of them appearing once. CDR1 is MDHEN, CDR2 SYDVKM, per germline. The V gene end was trimmed by 6 bases and the J gene end by 4 bases; junction bases not matched to a gene: 8. The CDR3 has 14 amino acids. The sequence derives from a woman in her forties in good health and CMV-seropositive. Sequencing input: PBMCs. V and J are TRBV28 and TRBJ1-2; 7 nucleotides align to TRBD1. DNA of the CDR3: TGTGCCAGCAGGGACAGGTTATGGGCCTATGGCTACACCTTC. Amino acid sequence: CASRDRLWAYGYTF.